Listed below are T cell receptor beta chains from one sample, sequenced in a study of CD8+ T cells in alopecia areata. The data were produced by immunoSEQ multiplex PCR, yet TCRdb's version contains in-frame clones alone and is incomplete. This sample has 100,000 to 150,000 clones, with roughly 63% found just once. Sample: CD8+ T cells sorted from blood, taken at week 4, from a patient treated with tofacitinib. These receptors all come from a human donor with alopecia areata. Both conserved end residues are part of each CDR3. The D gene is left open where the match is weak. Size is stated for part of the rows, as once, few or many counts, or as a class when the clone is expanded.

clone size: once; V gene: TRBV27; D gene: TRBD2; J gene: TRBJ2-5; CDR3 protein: CASSPGLAGGQETQYF; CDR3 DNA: TGTGCCAGCAGTCCGGGACTAGCGGGGGGGCAAGAGACCCAGTACTTC
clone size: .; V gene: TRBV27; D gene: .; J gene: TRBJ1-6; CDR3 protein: CASSLRGGSFELLHF; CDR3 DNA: TGTGCCAGCAGTCTTCGGGGGGGATCGTTTGAACTCCTCCACTTT
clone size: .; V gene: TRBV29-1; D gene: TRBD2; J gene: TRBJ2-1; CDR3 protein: CSVLVAGGIASEQFF; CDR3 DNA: TGCAGCGTCTTAGTAGCGGGGGGGATTGCAAGCGAGCAGTTCTTC
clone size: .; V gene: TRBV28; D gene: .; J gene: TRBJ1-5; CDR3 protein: CASSFPSSNQPQHF; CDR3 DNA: TGTGCCAGCAGTTTCCCGTCCAGTAATCAGCCCCAGCATTTT
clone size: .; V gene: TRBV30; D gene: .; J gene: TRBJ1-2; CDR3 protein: CAWRPVGLGSYGYTF; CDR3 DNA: TGTGCCTGGCGCCCAGTGGGGCTTGGCTCCTATGGCTACACCTTC
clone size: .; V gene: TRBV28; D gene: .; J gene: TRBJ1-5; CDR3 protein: CASSLFDQPQHF; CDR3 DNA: TGTGCCAGCAGTTTATTCGATCAGCCCCAGCATTTT
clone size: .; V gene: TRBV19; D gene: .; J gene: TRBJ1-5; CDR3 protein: CASSLQPGGNQPQHF; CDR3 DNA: TGTGCCAGTAGCTTACAGCCCGGGGGCAATCAGCCCCAGCATTTT
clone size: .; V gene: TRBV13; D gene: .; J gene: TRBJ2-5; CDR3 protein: CASSLRKETQYF; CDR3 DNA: TGTGCCAGCAGCTTGAGGAAAGAGACCCAGTACTTC
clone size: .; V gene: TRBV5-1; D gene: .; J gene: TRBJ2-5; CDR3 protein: CASSLDVRLSRETQYF; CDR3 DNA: TGCGCCAGCAGCTTGGACGTTCGACTTAGCAGAGAGACCCAGTACTTC
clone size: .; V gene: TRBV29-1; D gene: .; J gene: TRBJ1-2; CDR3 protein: CSVPPSRGYGYTF; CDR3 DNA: TGCAGCGTTCCGCCCTCCCGGGGCTATGGCTACACCTTC
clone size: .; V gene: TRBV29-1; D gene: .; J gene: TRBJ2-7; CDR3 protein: CSVEGGPSRISYEQYF; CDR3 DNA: TGCAGCGTTGAAGGAGGTCCTTCCCGCATTTCCTACGAGCAGTACTTC
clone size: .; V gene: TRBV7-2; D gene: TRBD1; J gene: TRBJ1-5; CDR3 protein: CASGQGFGNQPQHF; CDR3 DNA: TGTGCCAGCGGACAGGGGTTTGGCAATCAGCCCCAGCATTTT
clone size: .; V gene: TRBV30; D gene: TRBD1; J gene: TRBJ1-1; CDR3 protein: CAWTRGTEAFF; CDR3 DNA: TGTGCCTGGACCAGGGGGACTGAAGCTTTCTTT
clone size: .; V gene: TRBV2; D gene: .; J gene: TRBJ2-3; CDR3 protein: CASSEDIGPDTQYF; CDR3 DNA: TGTGCCAGCAGTGAAGACATAGGTCCAGATACGCAGTATTTT
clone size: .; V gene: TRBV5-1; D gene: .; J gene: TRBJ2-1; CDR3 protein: CASSSDSYNEQFF; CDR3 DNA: TGCGCCAGCAGCTCGGACAGCTACAATGAGCAGTTCTTC
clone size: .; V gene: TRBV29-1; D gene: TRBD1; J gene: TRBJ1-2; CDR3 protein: CSVETGTGHLGYTF; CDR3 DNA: TGCAGCGTTGAGACCGGGACAGGGCATTTGGGCTACACCTTC
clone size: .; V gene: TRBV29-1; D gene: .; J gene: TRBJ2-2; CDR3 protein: CSVERGGSNTGELFF; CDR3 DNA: TGCAGCGTAGAAAGAGGGGGGTCGAACACCGGGGAGCTGTTTTTT
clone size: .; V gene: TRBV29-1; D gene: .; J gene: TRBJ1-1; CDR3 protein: CSVRTVENTEAFF; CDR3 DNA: TGCAGCGTCCGGACCGTGGAGAACACTGAAGCTTTCTTT
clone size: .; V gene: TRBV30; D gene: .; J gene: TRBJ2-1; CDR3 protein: CAWISFEGRGGHNEQFF; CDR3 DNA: TGTGCCTGGATCTCCTTCGAGGGCAGGGGAGGCCACAATGAGCAGTTCTTC
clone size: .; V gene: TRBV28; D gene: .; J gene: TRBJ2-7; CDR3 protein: CASRKGLSLEQYF; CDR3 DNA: TGTGCCAGCAGGAAGGGACTGAGCCTCGAGCAGTACTTC
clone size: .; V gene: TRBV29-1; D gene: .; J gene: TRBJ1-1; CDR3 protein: CSAEGGNTEAFF; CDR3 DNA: TGCAGCGCCGAAGGGGGAAACACTGAAGCTTTCTTT
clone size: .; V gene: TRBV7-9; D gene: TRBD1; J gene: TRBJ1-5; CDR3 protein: CASSVGGPDQPQHF; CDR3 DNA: TGTGCCAGCAGCGTAGGGGGCCCGGATCAGCCCCAGCATTTT
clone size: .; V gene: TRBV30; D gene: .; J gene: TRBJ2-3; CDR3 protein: CAWSSTGGPTDTQYF; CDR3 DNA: TGTGCCTGGAGTTCAACGGGGGGCCCCACAGATACGCAGTATTTT
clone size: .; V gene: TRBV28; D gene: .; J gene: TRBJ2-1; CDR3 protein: CASSLLGNSYNEQFF; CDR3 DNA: TGTGCCAGCAGTTTGCTGGGGAACTCCTACAATGAGCAGTTCTTC
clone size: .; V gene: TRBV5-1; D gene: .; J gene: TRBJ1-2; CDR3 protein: CASSPWDPASYGYTF; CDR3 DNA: TGCGCCAGCAGCCCCTGGGACCCCGCGAGCTATGGCTACACCTTC
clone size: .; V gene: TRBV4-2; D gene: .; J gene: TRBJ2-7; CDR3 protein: CASSQGGGGEQYF; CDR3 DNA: TGTGCCAGCAGCCAAGGAGGAGGTGGCGAGCAGTACTTC
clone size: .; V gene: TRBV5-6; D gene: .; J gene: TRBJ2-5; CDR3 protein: CASSLGPKEKEETQYF; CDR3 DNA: TGTGCCAGCAGCTTGGGGCCCAAGGAGAAGGAAGAGACCCAGTACTTC
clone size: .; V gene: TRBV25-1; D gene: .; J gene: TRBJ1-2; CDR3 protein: CASRGPGDGYTF; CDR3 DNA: TGTGCCAGCAGGGGGCCAGGTGATGGCTACACCTTC
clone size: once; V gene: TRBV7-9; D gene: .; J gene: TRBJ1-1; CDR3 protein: CASSTWTPPEAFF; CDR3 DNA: TGTGCCAGCAGCACCTGGACACCCCCTGAAGCTTTCTTT
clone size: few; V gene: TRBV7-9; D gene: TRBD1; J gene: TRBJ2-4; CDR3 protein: CASSSRTGRNIQYF; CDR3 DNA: TGTGCCAGCAGCTCACGGACAGGCCGAAACATTCAGTACTTC
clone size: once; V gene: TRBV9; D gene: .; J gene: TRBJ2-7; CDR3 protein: CASSPLPRWSDEQYF; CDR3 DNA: TGTGCCAGCAGCCCGTTGCCGAGGTGGAGCGACGAGCAGTACTTC
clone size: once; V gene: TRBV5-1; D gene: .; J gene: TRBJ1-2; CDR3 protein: CASSLDEGDGNGYTF; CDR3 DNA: TGCGCCAGCAGCTTGGATGAAGGGGATGGCAATGGCTACACCTTC
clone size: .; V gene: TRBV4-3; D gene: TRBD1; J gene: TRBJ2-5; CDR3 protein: CASSQGPGTGVAETQYF; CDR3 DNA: TGCGCCAGCAGCCAAGGACCCGGGACAGGGGTAGCGGAGACCCAGTACTTC
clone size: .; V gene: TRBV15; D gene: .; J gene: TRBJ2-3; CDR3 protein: CATSQVGGPLTDTQYF; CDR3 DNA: TGTGCCACCAGCCAAGTTGGCGGGCCGCTCACAGATACGCAGTATTTT
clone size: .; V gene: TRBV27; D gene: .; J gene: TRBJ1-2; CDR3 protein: CASSDAEESPVYGYTF; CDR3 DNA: TGTGCCAGCAGTGACGCGGAGGAGTCACCTGTCTATGGCTACACCTTC
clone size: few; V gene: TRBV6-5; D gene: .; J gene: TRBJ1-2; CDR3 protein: CASSGDTNYGYTF; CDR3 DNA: TGTGCCAGTTCGGGGGACACTAACTATGGCTACACCTTC
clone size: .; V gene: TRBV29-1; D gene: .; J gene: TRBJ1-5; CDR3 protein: CSASSAGQPQHF; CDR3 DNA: TGCAGCGCTTCGTCGGCGGGCCAGCCCCAGCATTTT
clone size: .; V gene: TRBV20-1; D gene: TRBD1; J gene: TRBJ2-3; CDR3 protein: CSGRDRRWYF; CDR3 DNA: TGCAGTGGGAGGGACAGGCGCTGGTATTTT
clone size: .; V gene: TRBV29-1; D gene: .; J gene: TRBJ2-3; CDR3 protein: CSDWTDLTDTQYF; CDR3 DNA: TGCAGCGATTGGACAGACCTCACAGATACGCAGTATTTT
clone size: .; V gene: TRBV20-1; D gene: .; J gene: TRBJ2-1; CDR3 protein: CSAQVGNEQFF; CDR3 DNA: TGCAGTGCACAGGTGGGGAATGAGCAGTTCTTC
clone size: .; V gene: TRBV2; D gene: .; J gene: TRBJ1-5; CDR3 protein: CASSAGPGGQPQHF; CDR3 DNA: TGTGCCAGCAGTGCCGGGCCCGGAGGTCAGCCCCAGCATTTT
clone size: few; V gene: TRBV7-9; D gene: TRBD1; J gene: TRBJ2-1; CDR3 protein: CASSPPGQGWDEQFF; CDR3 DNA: TGTGCCAGCAGCCCCCCCGGACAGGGGTGGGATGAGCAGTTCTTC
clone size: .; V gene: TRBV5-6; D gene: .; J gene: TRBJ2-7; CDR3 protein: CASSLSREQYF; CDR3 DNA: TGTGCCAGCAGCCTCTCCCGCGAGCAGTACTTC
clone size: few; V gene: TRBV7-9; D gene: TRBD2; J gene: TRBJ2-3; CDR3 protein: CASSLHLAGFIQDTQYF; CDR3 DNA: TGTGCCAGCAGCCTACACCTAGCGGGGTTCATCCAAGATACGCAGTATTTT
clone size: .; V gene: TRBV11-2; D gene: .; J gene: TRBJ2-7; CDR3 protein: CASSPVGYEQYF; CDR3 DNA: TGTGCCAGCAGCCCCGTCGGGTACGAGCAGTACTTC